This passage covers 18 T cell receptor beta chains from one sample sequenced in a study of spatial heterogeneity in lung cancer. Study-wide results and caveats: Intratumoral expanded alpha and beta TCR counts were found to track tumor mutation counts.

Using its own MiXCR run on the 5' RACE reads, TCRdb lists one record per CDR3 protein. The sample has 9,500 to 14,000 distinct CDR3 sequences; just over 14% are singletons. Time point here: sample taken at primary tumor resection. Their antigen targets remain unknown. The sequences come from lung tumor tissue, collected at surgery. Every receptor here comes from a male donor with early-stage non-small cell lung cancer.

This clonotype was recorded at least ten times. The chain joins TRBV29-1 to TRBJ2-7, with 7 bases lining up with TRBD1. Germline loops: CDR1 SQVTM, CDR2 ANQGSEA. The CDR3 sequence is 14 residues long. J gave up 0 bases and V 0 bases, and 2 bases lay outside the gene matches. The CDR3 DNA sequence: TGCAGCGTTGAAGACCGGGACAGCTCCTACGAGCAGTACTTC. It translates to CSVEDRDSSYEQYF.

The chain couples TRBV7-2 to TRBJ2-7; TRBD1 agrees at 10 bases. The V segment lost 5 bases and the J segment 5 bases; nucleotides outside the gene matches: 3. Germline CDR1 SGHTA, CDR2 FQGNSA. The CDR3 runs 13 residues. In DNA form, the CDR3 reads TGTGCCAGCAGCACCGGGACAGGGGACGAGCAGTACTTC. It codes for CASSTGTGDEQYF.

J is TRBJ1-2 and V is TRBV2; 7 bases map to TRBD1. Germline lookup yields CDR1 SNHLY and CDR2 FYNNEI. The CDR3 loop spans 12 amino acids. The J segment lost 6 bases and the V segment lost 6 bases, leaving 4 bases of the junction unmatched. CDR3: CASRQTGDGYTF. CDR3 coding DNA: TGTGCCAGCAGACAAACAGGGGATGGCTACACCTTC.

J is TRBJ1-1 and V is TRBV6-2 or TRBV6-3, with D unresolved. The V gene's germline CDR1 is MNHEY and CDR2 SVGEGT. V lost 7 bases, J lost 4 bases, and 13 bases lay in between. This CDR3 region has 13 residues. CDR3 nucleotide sequence: TGTGCCAGCACCACTTTCCGGGGCACTGAAGCTTTCTTT. The encoded protein is CASTTFRGTEAFF.

V gene TRBV7-2 combines with J gene TRBJ2-3; D remains ambiguous. The V gene lost 5 bases and the J gene lost 4 bases, with 7 bases spanning the gap. This CDR3 contains 12 residues. Germline V gene lookup returns CDR1 SGHTA and CDR2 FQGNSA. The CDR3 sequence is CASSPTSDTQYF. CDR3 DNA: TGTGCCAGCAGCCCAACTTCAGATACGCAGTATTTT. Variable domain in full (rest from reference TRBV7-2 and TRBJ2-3): GAGVSQSPSNKVTEKGKDVELRCDPISGHTALYWYRQSLGQGLEFLIYFQGNSAPDKSGLPSDRFSAERTGGSVSTLTIQRTQQEDSAVYLCASSPTSDTQYFGPGTRLTVL.

The table lists this clonotype with many counts. V is TRBV11-2 and J is TRBJ2-2, with TRBD2 matching over 12 bases. Germline-derived CDR1 and CDR2 are SGHAT and FQNNGV. The length of the CDR3 is 18 residues. V dropped 4 bases and J dropped 3; count of bases not matched to a gene: 9. The CDR3 region is CASSSAGLAGFHTGELFF. The DNA of the CDR3 is TGTGCCAGCAGCTCAGCTGGACTAGCGGGGTTCCACACCGGGGAGCTGTTTTTT.

This clonotype is classed as large. V is TRBV28 and J is TRBJ2-3; maybe TRBD2 (6 bases). Trimming left V 6 bases short and J 1 base short, with 17 bases between. The CDR3 has 16 amino acids. CDR1 and CDR2 from the germline V gene are MDHEN and SYDVKM. For the CDR3, the DNA is TGTGCCAGCAGCACTCCCCAGGGCGGGGGCACAGATACGCAGTATTTT. Its translation is CASSTPQGGGTDTQYF.

Many counts were recorded for this clonotype. The rearrangement joins TRBV11-1 to TRBJ2-3; D possibly corresponds to TRBD2 (6 bases). Trimming left V 5 bases short and J 2 bases short, with 17 bases between. The CDR3 extends over 16 amino acids. CDR1 SGHAT and CDR2 FQDESV come from the germline V gene (reference sequence). CDR3 loop: CASSRNLLATTDTQYF. In DNA form, the CDR3 reads TGTGCCAGCAGCCGGAACCTACTAGCAACCACAGATACGCAGTATTTT.

This clonotype was recorded at least ten times. The chain combines TRBV3-1 with TRBJ2-5, with TRBD2 identical over 8 bases. The CDR3 totals 15 residues. Germline CDR1 is LGHDT and CDR2 is YNNKEL (reference sequence). V lost 0 bases to trimming and J lost 4 bases; unmatched junction nucleotides: 4. The CDR3 here is CASSQESSGRETQYF. For the CDR3, the DNA is TGTGCCAGCAGCCAAGAATCCAGCGGGAGAGAGACCCAGTACTTC.

This clonotype was counted a few times. This chain links TRBV20-1 with TRBJ2-5; 8 positions agree with TRBD2. The CDR3 is 14 amino acids. The germline CDR1 and CDR2 sequences are DFQATT and SNEGSKA (reference sequence). Trimming cost V 3 bases and J 1 base; bases outside gene matches: 4. In DNA form, the CDR3 reads TGCAGTGCTAGCCAACTAGCGGTCCAAGAGACCCAGTACTTC. Protein: CSASQLAVQETQYF.

By proportion, this clonotype is medium-sized. The V call is TRBV18, the J call TRBJ2-3, with D possibly TRBD2 on 6 matching bases. The CDR3 length is 15 residues. Trimming left V 6 bases short and J 1 base short, with 14 bases between. Germline V CDR1 and CDR2: KGHSH, LQKENI. CDR3 coding DNA: TGTGCCAGCTCGTCGGGACTTCTACGCACAGATACGCAGTATTTT. This gives the protein CASSSGLLRTDTQYF.

The rearrangement uses TRBV18 and TRBJ1-6; TRBD1 might be the D (6 bases). This CDR3 contains 14 residues. Trimming removed 3 bases from V and 7 bases from J, with 10 bases in between. Germline-derived CDR1 and CDR2 are KGHSH and LQKENI. The CDR3: CASSPSGDNSPLHF. The CDR3 DNA sequence: TGTGCCAGCTCACCCTCAGGGGACAATTCACCCCTCCACTTT.

This clonotype is medium-sized in the sample. This chain connects TRBV29-1 to TRBJ1-1; D uncertain. Germline V gene sequence: CDR1 SQVTM, CDR2 ANQGSEA. The CDR3 has 11 amino acids. Between the trimmed V and J ends, which lost 2 bases and 11 bases, there was a span of 12 bases. The CDR3 is CSVESAEQAFF. For the CDR3, the DNA is TGCAGCGTTGAATCGGCTGAACAGGCTTTCTTT.

This clonotype is termed medium-sized (0.01 to 0.1%). The chain couples TRBV7-2 to TRBJ2-1; 7 positions agree with TRBD2. V lost 7 bases and J lost 5; bases outside the gene matches: 11. The CDR3 covers 15 residues. Germline V gene sequence: CDR1 SGHTA, CDR2 FQGNSA. The CDR3 region has the DNA TGTGCCAGCACCGACTGGACTAGTGACAACAATGAGCAGTTCTTC. Translation gives CASTDWTSDNNEQFF.

This chain connects TRBV18 to TRBJ2-3; 7 positions match TRBD2. CDR1 is KGHSH, CDR2 LQKENI, per germline. The V gene end was trimmed by 3 bases and the J gene end by 1 base; junction bases not matched to a gene: 1. This CDR3 comprises 14 residues. In DNA, the CDR3 is TGTGCCAGCTCACCCCTAGCGGGCACAGATACGCAGTATTTT. Translation: CASSPLAGTDTQYF.

CDR3 sequence reads: CASSRTSGNTDTQYF. As DNA, the CDR3 is TGTGCCAGCAGTCGGACTAGCGGGAACACAGATACGCAGTATTTT. The genes are TRBV6-5 and TRBJ2-3; 12 nucleotides match TRBD2. V lost 5 bases, J lost 2 bases, and 2 bases stayed unmatched. From germline, CDR1 is MNHEY and CDR2 SVGAGI. The CDR3 covers 15 residues.

By share, this clonotype ranks as medium-sized. CDR3 sequence (DNA): TGTGCCAGCAGTCCGCGAAGGGGAAATTACAATGAGCAGTTCTTC. It is translated as CASSPRRGNYNEQFF. The chain employs TRBV2 and TRBJ2-1; TRBD1 might be the D (5 bases). The germline gives CDR1 SNHLY, CDR2 FYNNEI. The CDR3 loop spans 15 amino acids. V was shortened by 5 bases and J by 4 bases, with 15 bases between the two germline ends. The full variable domain, in which reference TRBV2 and TRBJ2-1 provide the parts outside the CDR3, is EPEVTQTPSHQVTQMGQEVILRCVPISNHLYFYWYRQILGQKVEFLVSFYNNEISEKSEIFDDQFSVERPDGSNFTLKIRSTKLEDSAMYFCASSPRRGNYNEQFFGPGTRLTVL.

This clonotype is labeled as medium-sized. The V call is TRBV20-1, the J call TRBJ2-5, with D perhaps TRBD2 (5 bases). Per germline, CDR1 DFQATT and CDR2 SNEGSKA (reference sequence). V lost 0 bases and J lost 5, with 13 bases in between. The CDR3 consists of 14 residues. The DNA of the CDR3 is TGCAGTGCTAGAGATAGGGCTAGCAGCGAGACCCAGTACTTC. Its translation is CSARDRASSETQYF.